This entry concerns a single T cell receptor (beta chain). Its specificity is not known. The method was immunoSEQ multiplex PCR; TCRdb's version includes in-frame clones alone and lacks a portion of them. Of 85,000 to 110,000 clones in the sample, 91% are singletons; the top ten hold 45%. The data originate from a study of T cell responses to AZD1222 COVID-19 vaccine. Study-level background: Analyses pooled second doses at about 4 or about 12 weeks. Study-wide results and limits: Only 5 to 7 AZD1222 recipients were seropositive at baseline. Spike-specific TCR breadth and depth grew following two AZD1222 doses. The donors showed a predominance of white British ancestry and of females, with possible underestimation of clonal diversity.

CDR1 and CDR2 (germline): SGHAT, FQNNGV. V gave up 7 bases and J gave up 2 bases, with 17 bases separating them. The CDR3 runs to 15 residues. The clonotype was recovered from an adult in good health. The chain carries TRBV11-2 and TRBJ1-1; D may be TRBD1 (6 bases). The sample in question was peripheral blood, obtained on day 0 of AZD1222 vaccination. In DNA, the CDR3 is TGTGCCAGCACCGTAAGGGGACACCCAAACACTGAAGCTTTCTTT. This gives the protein CASTVRGHPNTEAFF.